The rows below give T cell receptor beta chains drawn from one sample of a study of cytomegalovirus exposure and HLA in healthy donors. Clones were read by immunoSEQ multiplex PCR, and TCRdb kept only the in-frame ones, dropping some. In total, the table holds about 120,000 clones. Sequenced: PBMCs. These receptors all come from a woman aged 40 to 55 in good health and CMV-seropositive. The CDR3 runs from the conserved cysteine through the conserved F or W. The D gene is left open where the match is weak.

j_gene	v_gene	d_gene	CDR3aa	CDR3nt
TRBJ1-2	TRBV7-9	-	CASSLALANYGYTF	TGTGCCAGCAGCTTAGCTCTTGCTAACTATGGCTACACCTTC
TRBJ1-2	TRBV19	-	CASSIDLQSVGYTF	TGTGCCAGTAGTATAGATCTCCAGTCTGTAGGCTACACCTTC
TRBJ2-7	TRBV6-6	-	CASSPGLQSYEQYF	TGTGCCAGCAGTCCGGGACTTCAGTCCTACGAGCAGTACTTC
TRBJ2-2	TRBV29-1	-	CSATRGGGELFF	TGCAGCGCGACCAGGGGCGGGGGGGAGCTGTTTTTT
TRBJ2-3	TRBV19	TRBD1	CATGTRDRGADTQYF	TGTGCCACCGGCACCCGGGACAGGGGAGCAGATACGCAGTATTTT
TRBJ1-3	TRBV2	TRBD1	CASSRDRPGNTIYF	TGTGCCAGCTCCAGGGACAGACCTGGAAACACCATATATTTT
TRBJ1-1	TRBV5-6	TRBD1	CASSLAGGGWTEAFF	TGTGCCAGCAGCTTGGCTGGAGGGGGCTGGACTGAAGCTTTCTTT
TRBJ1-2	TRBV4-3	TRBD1	CASSQNGRGVYGYTF	TGCGCCAGCAGCCAGAACGGCAGGGGGGTATATGGCTACACCTTC
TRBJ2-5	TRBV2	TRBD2	CASRLVGGQETQYF	TGTGCCAGCAGACTAGTCGGGGGGCAAGAGACCCAGTACTTC
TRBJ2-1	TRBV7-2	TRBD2	CASSPRLLAEPYNEQFF	TGTGCCAGCAGCCCGCGGCTACTAGCGGAGCCCTACAATGAGCAGTTCTTC
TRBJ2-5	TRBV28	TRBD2	CASSFSFGRGKTQYF	TGTGCCAGCAGTTTCTCCTTCGGGAGGGGGAAGACCCAGTACTTC
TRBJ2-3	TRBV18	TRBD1	CASSPRGQGASTDTQYF	TGTGCCAGCTCACCACGGGGACAGGGGGCAAGCACAGATACGCAGTATTTT
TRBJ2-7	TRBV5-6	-	CASSYRVGYYEQYF	TGTGCCAGCAGCTACAGGGTTGGGTACTACGAGCAGTACTTC
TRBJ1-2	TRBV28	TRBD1	CASSLGTGYGYTF	TGTGCCAGCAGTTTAGGGACAGGCTATGGCTACACCTTC
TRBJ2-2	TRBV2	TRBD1	CASSEETGWTGELFF	TGTGCCAGCAGTGAAGAGACAGGGTGGACCGGGGAGCTGTTTTTT
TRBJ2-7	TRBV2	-	CASNLVGGEQYF	TGTGCCAGCAACCTAGTTGGAGGGGAGCAGTACTTC
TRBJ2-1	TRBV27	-	CASSLSRQGNEQFF	TGTGCCAGCAGTTTATCGAGGCAGGGCAATGAGCAGTTCTTC
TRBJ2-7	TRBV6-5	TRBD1	CASSLGTGINYEQYF	TGTGCCAGCAGCTTAGGGACAGGTATTAACTACGAGCAGTACTTC
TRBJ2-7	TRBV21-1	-	CASSTRQGQCEQYF	TGTGCCAGCAGCACAAGACAGGGGCAGTGCGAGCAGTACTTC
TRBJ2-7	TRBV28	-	CASSSVLQDYEQYF	TGTGCCAGCAGCTCTGTGCTACAGGACTACGAGCAGTACTTC
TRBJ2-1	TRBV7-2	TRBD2	CASSSAGLAGGLAFDEQFF	TGTGCCAGCAGTTCGGCGGGACTAGCGGGAGGGCTGGCGTTCGATGAGCAGTTCTTC
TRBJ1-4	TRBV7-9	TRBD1	CASAAPGTVGEKLFF	TGTGCCTCAGCAGCACCCGGGACAGTCGGAGAAAAACTGTTTTTT
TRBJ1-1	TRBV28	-	CASSLRRGRDTEAFF	TGTGCCAGCAGTTTGAGGAGGGGACGGGACACTGAAGCTTTCTTT
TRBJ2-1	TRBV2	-	CASSAPPVLNEQFF	TGTGCCAGCAGTGCTCCCCCGGTCCTTAATGAGCAGTTCTTC
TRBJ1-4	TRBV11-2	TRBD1	CASSVGTDPNEKLFF	TGTGCCAGCAGCGTCGGGACAGATCCCAATGAAAAACTGTTTTTT
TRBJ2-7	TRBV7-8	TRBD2	CASSPVLAPGSYEQYF	TGTGCCAGCAGCCCCGTACTAGCGCCTGGCTCCTACGAGCAGTACTTC
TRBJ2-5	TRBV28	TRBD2	CASSSGTTLSQETQYF	TGTGCCAGCAGTTCCGGGACTACGCTATCTCAAGAGACCCAGTACTTC
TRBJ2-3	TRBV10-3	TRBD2	CAISEPGLAGGDTQYF	TGTGCCATCAGTGAGCCTGGACTAGCGGGAGGAGATACGCAGTATTTT
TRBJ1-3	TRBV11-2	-	CASSSTPTSSGNTIYF	TGTGCCAGCAGCTCCACCCCCACATCGTCTGGAAACACCATATATTTT
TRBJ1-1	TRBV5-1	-	CASSAVLLRVHTEAFF	TGCGCCAGCAGTGCTGTTTTATTGAGGGTTCACACTGAAGCTTTCTTT
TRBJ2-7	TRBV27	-	CASRSLGQHEQYF	TGTGCCAGCAGATCTCTAGGACAGCACGAGCAGTACTTC
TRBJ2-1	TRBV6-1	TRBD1	CASKGLTGYYDEQFF	TGTGCCAGCAAGGGCCTGACAGGGTATTATGATGAGCAGTTCTTC
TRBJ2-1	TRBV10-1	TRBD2	CASSERKLAGGDEQFF	TGCGCCAGCAGTGAGAGAAAACTAGCGGGAGGCGATGAGCAGTTCTTC